This T cell receptor (beta chain) was observed in a study of OX40 agonist ivuxolimab in advanced cancers. Study findings and constraints: Antigen specificity remained undetermined for the expanded peripheral T cells.

This clone was detected only a few times. Its matching antigen is unknown. The table came from immunoSEQ multiplex PCR; TCRdb's copy has only in-frame clones and leaves some out. The repertoire includes roughly 75,000 clones, roughly 88% of them detected once, and approximately 2.8% sits in the top ten. Per germline, CDR1 SGHAT and CDR2 FQNNGV. CDR3 length equals 14 residues. V shed 6 bases and J shed 4 bases, with 13 bases lying between them. This TCR came from an adult with an advanced solid tumor such as melanoma, head and neck, liver or kidney cancer. J is TRBJ1-3 and V is TRBV11-2, with D uncertain. Here the sequenced sample was CD4+ or CD8+ T cells sorted from blood, taken in a trial of the OX40 agonist ivuxolimab. This CDR3 reads CASRPLAGGNTIYF. The CDR3 nucleotides read TGTGCCAGCAGACCGCTCGCGGGGGGAAACACCATATATTTT.